Sequencing of this TCR beta chain was carried out in a study of T-cell reconstitution after alpha-beta-depleted transplantation in children. Study conclusions and caveats: In patients about two months after transplant, alpha-beta T cells reportedly arose from several hundred expanded graft clones. The study traced high day-60 TCRbeta diversity in some patients to surviving recipient T cells and thymic progenitors. The authors attributed T-cell counts and diversity one year after transplant mostly to newly produced T cells.

Concerning this clonotype itself: Its matching antigen is unknown.

Unique molecular identifiers were incorporated into the prepared TCRbeta library. Via MiXCR, TCRdb re-called the PCR reads, giving one row per CDR3 protein. The table lists about 1,000,000 distinct CDR3 sequences, under 30% of them singletons. The sequence was collected from a boy under two years old who had a stem cell transplant for SCID, so the T cells may come from the graft donor. The sample consisted of PBMCs, mostly from graft donor cells, taken 360 days after TCRalphabeta/CD19-depleted stem cell transplant.

The CDR3 DNA follows: TGTGCCAGCAGTACGGTGAGGTACAATGAGCAGTTCTTC. Translated: CASSTVRYNEQFF. The chain carries TRBV6-2 or TRBV6-3 and TRBJ2-1; no clear D gene. Germline assignment: CDR1 MNHEY and CDR2 SVGEGT. The CDR3 extends over 13 amino acids. Trimming took off 5 bases at V and 4 bases at J, with 9 bases between the two ends.